Presented here are 27 T cell receptor beta chains from one specimen sequenced in a study. TCRdb used MiXCR to reprocess the 5' RACE reads, holding one entry per CDR3 protein. The data show just under 65,000 distinct CDR3 sequences, roughly 23% seen once. Specimen: memory CD4+ T cells sorted from a lymph node. Subset in this sample: memory CD4+ T cells, CD4+CD45RO+CD25-. These TCRs come from a female donor with breast cancer.

With regard to this clonotype: Germline and junction disagree at one end, which may indicate a read error. The chain links TRBV5-1 to TRBJ2-2; the match to TRBD1 covers 7 bases. Germline V CDR1 and CDR2: SGHRS, YFSETQ. The CDR3 length is 17 residues. CDR3: CASSRLSGTANTGELFF. CDR3 bases: TGCGCCAGCAGCCGACTCTCCGGGACAGCGAACACCGGGGAGCTGTTCTTT.

This clonotype came up a few times. CDR3 bases: TGTGCCAGCAGCCCCGCCGGCCGTGCCTCCTACGAGCAGTACTTC. This translates into CASSPAGRASYEQYF. The J gene is TRBJ2-7, the V gene TRBV7-9; D gene ambiguous. This CDR3 has 15 amino acids. V lost 5 bases and J 0 bases, leaving 14 bases between the germline ends. Germline loops: CDR1 SEHNR, CDR2 FQNEAQ (reference sequence). Variable domain in full (rest from reference TRBV7-9 and TRBJ2-7): DTGVSQNPRHKITKRGQNVTFRCDPISEHNRLYWYRQTLGQGPEFLTYFQNEAQLEKSRLLSDRFSAERPKGSFSTLEIQRTEQGDSAMYLCASSPAGRASYEQYFGPGTRLTVT.

The chain uses TRBV10-3 and TRBJ1-3; 9 nucleotides align to TRBD1. Trimming took 7 bases from V and 0 from J; bases not matched to a gene: 4. The CDR3 contains 15 residues. Germline CDR1 ENHRY, CDR2 SYGVKD. The CDR3 DNA is TGTGCCATCATGGGGACAGGGCACTCTGGAAACACCATATATTTT. Its protein is CAIMGTGHSGNTIYF.

The chain recombines TRBV6-2 or TRBV6-3 with TRBJ1-5; D remains ambiguous. V shed 7 bases and J shed 4 bases, with 8 bases lying between them. This CDR3 has 12 amino acids. CDR1 MNHEY and CDR2 SVGEGT come from the germline V gene. In DNA form, the CDR3 reads TGTGCCAGCAACTTCATAAATCAGCCCCAGCATTTT. It yields the protein CASNFINQPQHF.

Worth noting for this clonotype: A read error may explain this, as a much larger clone is one base away. The gene calls are TRBV20-1 and TRBJ2-5; 9 nucleotides match TRBD1. This CDR3 is built from 14 residues. The germline CDR1 and CDR2 sequences are DFQATT and SNEGSKA (reference sequence). This CDR3 reads CRARAPGQGETQYF. The CDR3 DNA reads TGCAGGGCTAGAGCCCCGGGACAGGGTGAGACCCAGTACTTC.

V usage is TRBV5-1 and J usage is TRBJ1-6; D call uncertain. V lost 0 bases, J lost 4 bases, and 5 bases lay in between. Germline CDR1 reads SGHRS; CDR2 reads YFSETQ. There are 14 residues in the CDR3. The CDR3 coding sequence is TGCGCCAGCAGCTTGGAACAGTATAATTCACCCCTCCACTTT. Its translation: CASSLEQYNSPLHF. The full variable domain, completed using reference TRBV5-1 and TRBJ1-6, is KAGVTQTPRYLIKTRGQQVTLSCSPISGHRSVSWYQQTPGQGLQFLFEYFSETQRNKGNFPGRFSGRQFSNSRSEMNVSTLELGDSALYLCASSLEQYNSPLHFGNGTRLTVT.

This rearrangement joins TRBV28 to TRBJ2-7; possible D gene TRBD2, 5 bases. The CDR3 consists of 15 residues. With 5 bases removed from V and 3 bases from J, the gap between germline ends came to 17 bases. The germline V gene encodes CDR1 MDHEN and CDR2 SYDVKM. The CDR3 nucleotides read TGTGCCAGCAGTCACCCAGCGGAGACCAACTACGAGCAGTACTTC. Translation: CASSHPAETNYEQYF.

This chain connects TRBV7-2 to TRBJ1-2; TRBD1 is a possible D gene (5 bases). This CDR3 is built from 16 residues. Germline V gives CDR1 SGHTA, CDR2 FQGNSA. V was cut by 8 bases and J by 8 bases, with 27 bases left in between. DNA of the CDR3: TGTGCCAGCGGTTCTGGGGCCACCGCGGGGGAGGGAGGCTACACCTTC. Protein: CASGSGATAGEGGYTF.

This clonotype was counted only a few times. This chain uses TRBV12-3 or TRBV12-4 with TRBJ1-6; maybe TRBD1 (6 bases). V gave up 6 bases and J gave up 11 bases, with 14 bases separating them. The CDR3 runs to 13 residues. For the CDR3, the DNA is TGTGCCAGCAGCCTTACCGCAGGGGCACCCCTCCACTTT. The encoded protein is CASSLTAGAPLHF.

The gene calls are TRBV20-1 and TRBJ1-6; the match to TRBD1 covers 7 bases. This CDR3 comprises 14 residues. Germline assignment: CDR1 DFQATT and CDR2 SNEGSKA (reference sequence). The CDR3 sequence is CRADRASYNSPLHF. In DNA form, the CDR3 reads TGCAGAGCTGACAGGGCTTCCTATAATTCACCCCTCCACTTT.

V gene TRBV9 combines with J gene TRBJ2-2, with a tentative D call TRBD2 (5 bases). Germline V gene lookup returns CDR1 SGDLS and CDR2 YYNGEE. Deletions cut 3 bases from V and 0 bases from J, with 21 bases between. The CDR3 is made up of 19 amino acids. The CDR3 region is CASSGEGRRPISNTGELFF. DNA of the CDR3: TGTGCCAGCAGCGGAGAGGGTCGCCGCCCCATTTCGAACACCGGGGAGCTGTTTTTT.

There are many counts of this clonotype. V usage is TRBV20-1 and J usage is TRBJ1-1; D may be TRBD1 (6 bases). Germline CDR1 DFQATT, CDR2 SNEGSKA (reference sequence). CDR3 length: 15 amino acids. V was pared by 3 bases and J by 10 bases, with 24 bases between. CDR3 region: CSARDRPRSSSSAFF. The CDR3 DNA follows: TGCAGTGCTAGGGACAGACCTAGGAGCTCTTCCTCAGCTTTCTTT.

The gene calls are TRBV5-1 and TRBJ2-5; D ambiguous. CDR1 and CDR2 (germline): SGHRS, YFSETQ. This CDR3 contains 14 residues. Trimming shortened V by 1 base and J by 1 base, and 8 bases separated the two germline ends. The CDR3 nucleotides are TGCGCCAGCAGCTTGCAGTCGGTCCAAGAGACCCAGTACTTC. This sequence encodes CASSLQSVQETQYF. Supplemented by reference TRBV5-1 and TRBJ2-5, the full variable domain reads KAGVTQTPRYLIKTRGQQVTLSCSPISGHRSVSWYQQTPGQGLQFLFEYFSETQRNKGNFPGRFSGRQFSNSRSEMNVSTLELGDSALYLCASSLQSVQETQYFGPGTRLLVL.

This clonotype showed up just a few times. The V gene is TRBV5-1, the J gene TRBJ2-3, with D maybe TRBD1 (6 bases). The CDR3 sequence is 15 residues long. Germline values: CDR1 SGHRS, CDR2 YFSETQ. Between the trimmed V and J ends, which lost 4 bases and 3 bases, there was a span of 15 bases. The CDR3 region has the DNA TGCGCCAGCAGCGCCGGGACAAACCCAACAGATACGCAGTATTTT. Translation gives CASSAGTNPTDTQYF.

This clonotype was seen a few times. The chain carries TRBV14 and TRBJ2-1; D unresolved. Trimming cost V 1 base and J 13 bases, with 8 bases left between them. CDR1 SGHDN and CDR2 FVKESK come from the germline V gene. The CDR3 totals 11 residues. The CDR3 DNA reads TGTGCCAGCAGCCAAGGTCCCACTCAGTTCTTC. Its protein is CASSQGPTQFF.

This clonotype was found many times. The V call is TRBV10-3, the J call TRBJ1-5; D is ambiguous. Germline loops: CDR1 ENHRY, CDR2 SYGVKD. The CDR3 extends over 12 amino acids. V lost 10 bases and J 6 bases, leaving 13 bases between the germline ends. The CDR3 is CATADPGQPQHF. The DNA of the CDR3 is TGTGCCACCGCTGATCCGGGTCAGCCCCAGCATTTT.

This clonotype was seen ten or more times. This chain joins TRBV6-2 or TRBV6-3 and TRBJ1-2; no definite D call. Trimming pared 2 bases from V and 0 bases from J, leaving 4 bases between. The CDR3 has 13 residues. Germline loops: CDR1 MNHEY, CDR2 SVGEGT. Here the CDR3 DNA reads TGTGCCAGCAGTTACGGCGCTAACTATGGCTACACCTTC. Translating it yields CASSYGANYGYTF.

This clonotype was counted a few times. The rearrangement links TRBV5-1 to TRBJ2-3; 10 nucleotides match TRBD1. CDR3 size: 15 residues. With V trimmed by 3 bases and J by 4 bases, 5 bases remained unmatched. Germline assignment: CDR1 SGHRS and CDR2 YFSETQ. The CDR3 nucleotides read TGCGCCAGCAGCTATGACGGACAGGGGGCAGATACGCAGTATTTT. It is translated as CASSYDGQGADTQYF.

The chain is built from TRBV6-2 or TRBV6-3 and TRBJ1-5; D is undetermined. From germline, CDR1 is MNHEY and CDR2 SVGEGT. This CDR3 region has 13 residues. V was cut by 6 bases and J by 2 bases, with 8 bases left in between. The CDR3 is CASRKDRNQPQHF. DNA for the CDR3: TGTGCCAGCAGGAAGGATCGCAATCAGCCCCAGCATTTT.

There are a few counts of this clonotype. V usage is TRBV24-1 and J usage is TRBJ2-6; D is ambiguous. V lost 9 bases to trimming and J lost 4 bases, with 9 bases between them. CDR3 length equals 13 residues. Germline CDR1 reads KGHDR; CDR2 reads SFDVKD. The CDR3 DNA is TGTGCCACCCTCGCTCCCGGGGCCAACGTCCTGACTTTC. This codes for CATLAPGANVLTF.

The rearrangement links TRBV7-9 to TRBJ1-1; D gene uncertain. The CDR3 contains 16 residues. V lost 2 bases and J lost 0, with 13 bases in between. Germline V lookup: CDR1 SEHNR, CDR2 FQNEAQ (reference sequence). The CDR3, as DNA: TGTGCCAGCAGCTTATATGGGTCGGGGATGAACACTGAAGCTTTCTTT. Translating gives CASSLYGSGMNTEAFF.

The J gene is TRBJ2-2, the V gene TRBV28; TRBD2 aligns across 10 bases. Germline CDR1 reads MDHEN; CDR2 reads SYDVKM. V was clipped by 2 bases and J by 6 bases; unmatched bases: 3. This CDR3 is built from 15 residues. The CDR3 protein is CASSLNLAGAGELFF. The CDR3 DNA follows: TGTGCCAGCAGTTTAAACCTAGCGGGAGCCGGGGAGCTGTTTTTT.

Note on this clonotype: A much larger clone lies a single base off, so this may be a read error. The V and J genes are TRBV7-7 and TRBJ2-2, with D unclear. The CDR3 has 13 amino acids. The germline V gene has CDR1 SSHAT and CDR2 FNYEAQ (reference sequence). The CDR3 sequence: CANSPELGGELFF. CDR3 in DNA: TGTGCTAACAGCCCCGAGTTGGGCGGGGAGCTGTTTTTT.

This clonotype was seen a few times. The CDR3 loop is CSVDYYGYTF. The CDR3 bases are TGCAGCGTTGACTACTATGGCTACACCTTC. The chain links TRBV29-1 to TRBJ1-2; D call uncertain. V gave up 3 bases and J gave up 3 bases, with 2 bases separating them. This CDR3 spans 10 amino acids. Germline CDR1 reads SQVTM; CDR2 reads ANQGSEA.

This clonotype was seen more than once but under ten times. This chain uses TRBV7-9 with TRBJ2-5, with TRBD1 identical over 12 bases. V was clipped by 5 bases and J by 5 bases; unmatched bases: 9. The CDR3 spans 16 residues. Germline V gene data show CDR1 as SEHNR and CDR2 as FQNEAQ (reference sequence). The CDR3, as DNA: TGTGCCAGCAGCCACGGGACAGGGGGCGAATTGGAGACCCAGTACTTC. Protein: CASSHGTGGELETQYF.

The chain links TRBV7-2 to TRBJ2-4, with TRBD2 as a possible D gene (5 bases). The CDR3 runs 13 residues. V gave up 1 base and J gave up 9 bases, with 10 bases separating them. Germline CDR1 SGHTA, CDR2 FQGNSA. CDR3 sequence: CASSLESAGIQYF. CDR3 in DNA: TGTGCCAGCAGCTTAGAAAGCGCGGGCATTCAGTACTTC.

In its sample, this clonotype was seen many times. The chain links TRBV10-3 to TRBJ2-3; the D is unclear. V dropped 0 bases and J dropped 2 bases, with 3 bases sitting between them. This CDR3 is 13 amino acids long. CDR1 ENHRY and CDR2 SYGVKD come from the germline V gene. The DNA for the CDR3 is TGTGCCATCAGTGAGTCCAACACAGATACGCAGTATTTT. Its protein product is CAISESNTDTQYF.